Sequencing of this T cell receptor (beta chain) was carried out in a study of blood T cell repertoires in COVID-19. On the study more broadly: The origin of the acute and convalescent COVID-19 samples was the United States, Italy and Spain. T cells, B-cell-depleted T cells, or PBMCs provided the cDNA or gDNA that served as material.

Authors' data handling: Scientists estimated how many nucleated cells there were by amplifying reference gene primers. The protocol was immunoSEQ multiplex PCR, while the TCRdb copy is restricted to in-frame clones and leaves out a portion. V and J calls and clone size are as listed in that table; D and trimming were resolved from the DNA. The sample includes about 65,000 clones, under 95% seen only once; the top ten take roughly 3%. CDR3 length: 14 amino acids. CDR1 SGHRS and CDR2 YFSETQ come from the germline V gene. Trimming cost V 4 bases and J 5 bases; bases outside gene matches: 6. This chain connects TRBV5-1 to TRBJ1-2, with 9 positions matching TRBD1. This sequence originates from a man in his 70s with active COVID-19. The sequenced material came from peripheral blood. In DNA, the CDR3 is TGCGCCAGCAGCCTCACGGACAGGGGTTATGGCTACACCTTC. Its protein is CASSLTDRGYGYTF.